Sequencing of this T cell receptor (beta chain) was carried out in a study (dated by TCRdb to 2016 to 2017). About the investigation overall: Two kinds of material were obtained from patients: duodenal biopsy samples, of which there were roughly 6 to 12, and blood, of which up to 100 ml was taken. For long-term comparison, patients who had historic T cell material from decades earlier were asked to donate new blood and biopsy samples. The overall study examined blood and gut biopsy samples from approximately 19 celiac disease patients. The study tracked gluten-specific CD4+ T cell receptor repertoires in celiac disease across blood and gut, disease stages, and intervals of weeks to decades. Cells from most subjects were stained with pooled PE-conjugated tetramers presenting the glia-alpha1a, -alpha2, -omega1 and -omega2 epitopes. Broader findings and caveats from the paper: The conclusions depend on the specificity of the tetramers, and in earlier work 65% to 80% of tetramer-sorted clones showed antigen-specific proliferation. Of the 1,700 or so TCRs taken from around 16 patients, roughly 9.3% of the TCR-alpha, TCR-beta or paired amino acid sequences were public. Even when the same sample was sequenced in two independent runs, clonotype overlap topped out at only about 50% because of sampling limits. About 1% of TCR-beta sequences and around 0.18% of paired TCR-alpha/beta clonotypes were shared across patients; authors concluded cross-contamination was not an issue. Clonotypes specific for gluten lasted for decades, and samples taken roughly 16 to 30 years apart shared up to about 53% overlap.

The library was built by means of 5' RACE. A modified SMART protocol was used to prepare bulk TCR libraries. Bulk TCR libraries were sequenced on Illumina MiSeq with paired-end 300 bp reads, while single-cell libraries were sequenced on MiSeq with paired-end 250 bp reads. The paper's processing steps were these. Selected pRESTO steps were used to preprocess reads, and IMGT/HighV-QUEST was used to assign V, D, J genes and CDR3 junctions. Bulk sequences were retained only when found in at least two replicas with cumulative read counts of 10 or more. Repertoire diversity was measured with a sample-corrected Shannon entropy estimator, applied to samples with more than 20 cells. TCRdb reprocessed the public reads (quality trimming at Q25 with fastp, clone calling with MiXCR) and kept in-frame beta chains. Rows are combined by CDR3 protein, so each entry shows the most common genes and DNA. The V and J calls shown here were made by TCRdb, not taken from the authors' results. This sample is represented by about 200 distinct CDR3 sequences; more than 9.5% of them were singletons. The ten top clones hold about a quarter of the sample.

As a fraction of the sample, this clonotype is hyperexpanded (1% or more). Base-call qualities are not available, and no considerably larger clone is one nucleotide away. When relatively high numbers of tetramer-positive T cells were contained in samples, bulk-cell sorting was performed in addition to single-cell sorting. HLA-DQ:gluten tetramers were used to isolate gluten-specific T cells, which were then analyzed by high-throughput sequencing of rearranged TCR-alpha and TCR-beta genes. Every sort was run on a BD Aria II cell sorter, and FlowJo was used to analyze the flow data. The germline V gene supplies CDR1 SGHRS and CDR2 YFSETQ. Counted from cysteine to phenylalanine, this CDR3 has 12 amino acids. The CDR3 DNA has 36 bases and is translated from base 1. The V end loses 4 bases and the J end loses 2 bases, and a stretch of 7 bases separates them.

The chain links TRBV5-1 with TRBJ2-7; too little of a D gene remains to name it. The receptor was isolated from a male donor with celiac disease. Specimen: gluten tetramer+ CD4+ T cells from blood or duodenal biopsy (not recorded which); whether cultured is not recorded, collected while untreated, on a gluten-free diet, or during gluten challenge (not recorded which). The intended sense of this specimen's cell subset or site label: CD4+ T cells binding HLA-DQ:gluten tetramers. This receptor has the CDR3 CASSQDTYEQYF. In nucleotides, the sequence is TGCGCCAGCAGCCAAGACACCTACGAGCAGTACTTC.